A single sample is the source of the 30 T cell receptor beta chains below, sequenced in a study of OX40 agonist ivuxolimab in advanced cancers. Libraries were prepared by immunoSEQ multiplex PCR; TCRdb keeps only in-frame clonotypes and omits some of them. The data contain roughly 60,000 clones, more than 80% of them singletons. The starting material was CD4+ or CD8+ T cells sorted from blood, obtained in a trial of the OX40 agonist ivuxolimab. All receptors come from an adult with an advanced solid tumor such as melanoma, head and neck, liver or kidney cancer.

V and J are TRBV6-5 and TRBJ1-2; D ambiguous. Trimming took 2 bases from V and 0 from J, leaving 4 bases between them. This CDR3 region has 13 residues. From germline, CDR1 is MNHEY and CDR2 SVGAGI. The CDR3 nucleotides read TGTGCCAGCAGTTACGAAGCTAACTATGGCTACACCTTC. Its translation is CASSYEANYGYTF.

Written as DNA, the CDR3 is TGCGCCAGCAGCCAGGTGACTAGCGGGAGACCCACAGATACGCAGTATTTT. This translates into CASSQVTSGRPTDTQYF. The chain employs TRBV4-3 and TRBJ2-3, with 12 nucleotides matching TRBD2. In germline, CDR1 is LGHNA, CDR2 YSLEER. V dropped 3 bases and J dropped 2; count of bases not matched to a gene: 6. The CDR3 has 17 amino acids.

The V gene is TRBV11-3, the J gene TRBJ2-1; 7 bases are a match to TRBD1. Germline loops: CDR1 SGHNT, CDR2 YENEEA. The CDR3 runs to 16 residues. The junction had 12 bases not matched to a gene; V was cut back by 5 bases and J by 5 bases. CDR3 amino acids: CASSQEDRALNNEQFF. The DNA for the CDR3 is TGTGCCAGCAGCCAGGAAGACAGGGCTTTGAACAATGAGCAGTTCTTC.

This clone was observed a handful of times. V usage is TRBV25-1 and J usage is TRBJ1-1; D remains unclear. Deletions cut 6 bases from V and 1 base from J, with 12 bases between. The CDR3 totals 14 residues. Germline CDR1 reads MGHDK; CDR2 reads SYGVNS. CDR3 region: CASRSIGGNTEAFF. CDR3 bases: TGTGCCAGCAGAAGTATCGGTGGGAACACTGAAGCTTTCTTT.

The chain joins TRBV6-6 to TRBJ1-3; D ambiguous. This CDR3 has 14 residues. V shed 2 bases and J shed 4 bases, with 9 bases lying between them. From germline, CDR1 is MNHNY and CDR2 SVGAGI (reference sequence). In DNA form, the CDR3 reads TGTGCCAGCAGTTACCCGAGTTCCGGAAACACCATATATTTT. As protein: CASSYPSSGNTIYF.

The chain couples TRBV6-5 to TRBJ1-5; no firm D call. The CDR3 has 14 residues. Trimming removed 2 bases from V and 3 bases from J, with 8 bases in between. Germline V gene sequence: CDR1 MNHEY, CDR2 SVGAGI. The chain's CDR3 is CASSYGRTNQPQHF. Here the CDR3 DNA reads TGTGCCAGCAGTTACGGGCGAACCAATCAGCCCCAGCATTTT.

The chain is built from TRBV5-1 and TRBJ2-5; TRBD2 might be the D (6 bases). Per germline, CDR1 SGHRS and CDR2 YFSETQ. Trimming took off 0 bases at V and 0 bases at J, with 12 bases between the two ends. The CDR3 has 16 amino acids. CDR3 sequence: CASSLGGTLYQETQYF. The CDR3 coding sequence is TGCGCCAGCAGCTTGGGGGGGACTCTGTACCAAGAGACCCAGTACTTC.

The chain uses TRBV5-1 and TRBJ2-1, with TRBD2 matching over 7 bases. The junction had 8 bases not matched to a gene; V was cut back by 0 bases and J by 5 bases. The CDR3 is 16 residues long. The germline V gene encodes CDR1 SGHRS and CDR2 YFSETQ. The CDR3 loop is CASSLAGASGNNEQFF. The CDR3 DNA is TGCGCCAGCAGCTTGGCCGGGGCTAGCGGTAACAATGAGCAGTTCTTC. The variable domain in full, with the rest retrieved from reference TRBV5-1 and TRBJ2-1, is KAGVTQTPRYLIKTRGQQVTLSCSPISGHRSVSWYQQTPGQGLQFLFEYFSETQRNKGNFPGRFSGRQFSNSRSEMNVSTLELGDSALYLCASSLAGASGNNEQFFGPGTRLTVL.

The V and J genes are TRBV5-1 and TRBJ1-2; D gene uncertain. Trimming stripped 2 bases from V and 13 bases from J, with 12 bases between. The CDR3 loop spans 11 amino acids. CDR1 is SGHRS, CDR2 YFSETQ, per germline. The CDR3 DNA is TGCGCCAGCAGCTTTAACCTTCAGCTCACCTTC. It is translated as CASSFNLQLTF.

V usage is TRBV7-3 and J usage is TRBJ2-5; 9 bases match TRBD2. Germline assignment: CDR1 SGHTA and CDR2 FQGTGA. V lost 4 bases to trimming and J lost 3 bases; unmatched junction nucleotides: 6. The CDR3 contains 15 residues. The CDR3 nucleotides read TGTGCCAGCAGCTCGGGGACTAGCAGAAAAGAGACCCAGTACTTC. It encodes CASSSGTSRKETQYF.

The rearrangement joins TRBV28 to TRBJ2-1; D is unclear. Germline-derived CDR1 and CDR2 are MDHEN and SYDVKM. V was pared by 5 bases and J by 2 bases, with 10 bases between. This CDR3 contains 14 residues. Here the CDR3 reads CASSPTTAYNEQFF. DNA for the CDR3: TGTGCCAGCAGTCCCACCACGGCCTACAATGAGCAGTTCTTC.

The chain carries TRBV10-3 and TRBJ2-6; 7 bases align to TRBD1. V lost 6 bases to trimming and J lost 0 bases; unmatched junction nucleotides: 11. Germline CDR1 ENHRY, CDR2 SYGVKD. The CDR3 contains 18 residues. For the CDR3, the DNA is TGTGCCATCAGCGGCACCGGGACAGAGACCTCTGGGGCCAACGTCCTGACTTTC. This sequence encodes CAISGTGTETSGANVLTF.

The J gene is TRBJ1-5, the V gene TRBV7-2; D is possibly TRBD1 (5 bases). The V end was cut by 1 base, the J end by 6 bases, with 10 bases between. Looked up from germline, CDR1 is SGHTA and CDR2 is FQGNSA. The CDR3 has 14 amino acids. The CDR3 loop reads CASSLGQLGQPQHF. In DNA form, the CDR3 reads TGTGCCAGCAGCTTAGGACAGTTGGGTCAGCCCCAGCATTTT.

CDR3 residues: CASITPPTRSGSYEQYF. The CDR3 bases are TGTGCCAGCATTACACCACCCACGAGGTCCGGCTCCTACGAGCAGTACTTC. This chain joins TRBV6-4 and TRBJ2-7; D is uncertain. The V gene lost 7 bases and the J gene lost 0 bases, with 22 bases spanning the gap. Germline loops: CDR1 MRHNA, CDR2 SNTAGT. The CDR3 totals 17 residues.

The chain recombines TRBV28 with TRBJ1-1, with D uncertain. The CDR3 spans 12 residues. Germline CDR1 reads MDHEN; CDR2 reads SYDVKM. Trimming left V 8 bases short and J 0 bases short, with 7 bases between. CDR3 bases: TGTGCCAGCGGGGTCATGAACACTGAAGCTTTCTTT. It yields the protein CASGVMNTEAFF.

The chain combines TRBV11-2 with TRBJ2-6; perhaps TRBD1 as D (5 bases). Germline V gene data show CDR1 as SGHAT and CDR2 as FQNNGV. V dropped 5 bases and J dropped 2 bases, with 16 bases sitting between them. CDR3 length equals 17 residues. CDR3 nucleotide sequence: TGTGCCAGCAGCCCCGGCACAGGAGCCCCTGGGGCCAACGTCCTGACTTTC. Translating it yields CASSPGTGAPGANVLTF. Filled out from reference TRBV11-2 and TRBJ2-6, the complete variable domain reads EAGVAQSPRYKIIEKRQSVAFWCNPISGHATLYWYQQILGQGPKLLIQFQNNGVVDDSQLPKDRFSAERLKGVDSTLKIQPAKLEDSAVYLCASSPGTGAPGANVLTFGAGSRLTVL.

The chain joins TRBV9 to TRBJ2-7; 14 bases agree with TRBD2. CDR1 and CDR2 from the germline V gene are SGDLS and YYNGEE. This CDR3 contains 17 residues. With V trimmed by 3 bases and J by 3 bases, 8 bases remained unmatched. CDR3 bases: TGTGCCAGCAGCGCCGACCCCGGGACTAGCGGGAGCTACGAGCAGTACTTC. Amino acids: CASSADPGTSGSYEQYF.

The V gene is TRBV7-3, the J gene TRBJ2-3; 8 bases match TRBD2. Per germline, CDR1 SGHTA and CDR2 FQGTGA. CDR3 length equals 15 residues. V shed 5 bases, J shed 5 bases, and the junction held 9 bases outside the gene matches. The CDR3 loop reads CASSQSGSEKDTQYF. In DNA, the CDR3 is TGTGCCAGCAGCCAAAGCGGGAGTGAAAAAGATACGCAGTATTTT.

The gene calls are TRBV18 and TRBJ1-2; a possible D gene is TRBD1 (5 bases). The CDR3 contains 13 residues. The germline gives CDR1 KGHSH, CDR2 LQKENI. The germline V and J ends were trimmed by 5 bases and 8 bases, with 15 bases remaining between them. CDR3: CASSYDSYGGYTF. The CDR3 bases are TGTGCCAGCTCATACGACAGCTATGGAGGCTACACCTTC.

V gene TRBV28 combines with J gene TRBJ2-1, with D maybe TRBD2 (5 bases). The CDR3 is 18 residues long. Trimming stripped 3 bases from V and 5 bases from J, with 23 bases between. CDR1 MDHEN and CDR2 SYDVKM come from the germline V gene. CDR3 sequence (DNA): TGTGCCAGCAGTTTTTGGACGGGGAGCTATACGTCCCACAATGAGCAGTTCTTC. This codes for CASSFWTGSYTSHNEQFF.

CDR3 amino acids: CASSRDRDYEQYF. Written as DNA, the CDR3 is TGTGCCAGCAGCCGGGACAGGGATTACGAGCAGTACTTC. This chain joins TRBV7-9 and TRBJ2-7, with TRBD1 matching 9 bases. V trimming: 5 bases; J trimming: 4 bases; junction bases outside the gene matches: 3. The length of the CDR3 is 13 residues. Per the germline V gene, CDR1 is SEHNR and CDR2 is FQNEAQ (reference sequence).

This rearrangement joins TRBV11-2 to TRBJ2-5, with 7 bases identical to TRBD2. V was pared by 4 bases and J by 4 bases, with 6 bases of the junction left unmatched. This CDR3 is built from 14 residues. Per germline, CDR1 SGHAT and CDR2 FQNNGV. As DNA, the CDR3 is TGTGCCAGCAGCTCCTGGGAGGGCCGAGAGACCCAGTACTTC. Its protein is CASSSWEGRETQYF.

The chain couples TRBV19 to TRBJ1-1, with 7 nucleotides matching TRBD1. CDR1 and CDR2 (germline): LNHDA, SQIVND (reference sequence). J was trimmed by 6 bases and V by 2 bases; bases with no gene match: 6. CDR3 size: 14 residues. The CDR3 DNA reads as TGTGCCAGTAGTATAAACCGGGACAGCTCTGAAGCTTTCTTT. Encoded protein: CASSINRDSSEAFF.

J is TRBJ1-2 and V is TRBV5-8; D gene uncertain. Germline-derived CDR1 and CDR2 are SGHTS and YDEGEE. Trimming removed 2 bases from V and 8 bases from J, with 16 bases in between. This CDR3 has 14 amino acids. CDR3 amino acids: CASSLAQQVSGYTF. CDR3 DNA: TGTGCCAGCAGCTTAGCCCAGCAGGTTTCCGGCTACACCTTC.

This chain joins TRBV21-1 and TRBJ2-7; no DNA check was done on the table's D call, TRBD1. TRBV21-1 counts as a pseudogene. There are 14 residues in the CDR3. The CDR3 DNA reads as TGTGCCAGCAGCAAAGGAACAGGGTCCCACGAGCAGTACTTC. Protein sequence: CASSKGTGSHEQYF.

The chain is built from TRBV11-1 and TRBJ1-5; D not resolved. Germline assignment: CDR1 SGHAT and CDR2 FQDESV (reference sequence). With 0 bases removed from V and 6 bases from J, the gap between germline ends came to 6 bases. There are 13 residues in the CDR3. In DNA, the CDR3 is TGTGCCAGCAGCTTAGCTTCCGGTCAGCCCCAGCATTTT. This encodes CASSLASGQPQHF.

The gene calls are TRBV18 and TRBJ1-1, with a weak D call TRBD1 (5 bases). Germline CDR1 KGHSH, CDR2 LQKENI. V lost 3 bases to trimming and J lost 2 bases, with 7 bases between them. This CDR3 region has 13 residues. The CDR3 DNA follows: TGTGCCAGCTCACCCAGGGTAAACACTGAAGCTTTCTTT. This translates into CASSPRVNTEAFF.

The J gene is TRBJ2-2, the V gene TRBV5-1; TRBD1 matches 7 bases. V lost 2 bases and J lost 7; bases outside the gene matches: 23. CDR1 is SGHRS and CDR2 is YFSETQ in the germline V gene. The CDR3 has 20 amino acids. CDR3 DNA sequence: TGCGCCAGCAGCTTTAGCCCCCTGGGACAGCCAAGGGAGACGGGCGGGGAGCTGTTTTTT. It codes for CASSFSPLGQPRETGGELFF.

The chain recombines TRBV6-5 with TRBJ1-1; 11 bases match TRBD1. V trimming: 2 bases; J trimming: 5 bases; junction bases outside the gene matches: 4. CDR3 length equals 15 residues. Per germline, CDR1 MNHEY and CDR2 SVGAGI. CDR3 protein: CASSYGGQGGTEAFF. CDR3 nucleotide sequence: TGTGCCAGCAGTTACGGGGGACAGGGGGGAACTGAAGCTTTCTTT.

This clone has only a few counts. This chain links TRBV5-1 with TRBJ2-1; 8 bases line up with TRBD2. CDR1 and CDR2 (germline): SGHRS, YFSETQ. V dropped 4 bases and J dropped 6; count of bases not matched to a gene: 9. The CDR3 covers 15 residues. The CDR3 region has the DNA TGCGCCAGCAGCGTTAGCGGGATTGGCCGCAATGAGCAGTTCTTC. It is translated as CASSVSGIGRNEQFF.